This T cell receptor beta chain was observed in a study of molecular identifiers for immune sequencing clone quantification (dated by TCRdb to the late 2010s). Notes on the research overall: For a replicate experiment, RNA from 20,000 or 100,000 naive CD8 T cells was divided into five aliquots, and four of the five aliquots were sequenced. CD8 T cells were used in a methods study to benchmark molecular-identifier clustering-based TCR repertoire sequencing (MIDCIRS) and TCR RNA copy counting. Overall study results and their limits: Spiked-in Jurkat TCR RNA (around eleven copies' worth), which is not part of the donor repertoire, was contained in the naive libraries. When barcode sub-clustering was left out, chimeric consensus sequences inflated TCR diversity, with chimeras reaching as high as 47%. Spiked-in Jurkat TCR RNA equal to a single cell's worth was reported to be detectable even within 1,100,000 naive CD8 T cells. In CMV-specific effector cells, clones with more than 20 RNA copies contained over 99% of molecules, whereas in naive cells such clones contained under 1% of molecules. Identical TCR molecules sharing a barcode could cause highly expanded clone sizes to be underestimated. Modeling indicated approximately 3.2 TCR RNA copies recovered per cell, compared with about 9.4 by digital PCR, which implies a capture efficiency of 25% to 35%.

Libraries were built with PCR. Sequencing was performed on an Illumina HiSeq 4000. Bulk TCR libraries were prepared as previously described, using TCR primers listed in Table S5. The Qiagen AllPrep DNA/RNA kit was used to purify total RNA. Before analysis, reads from multiple sequencing runs of the same library were pooled. The study's processing was this. Only reads with exact TCR constant sequence were kept, trimmed to 150 nt, and grouped by their 12-nt molecular barcodes. Reads within each barcode group were sub-clustered using a 15% Levenshtein threshold, and quality-weighted consensus sequences were constructed for each RNA molecule. Non-functional sequences were discarded, and so were lower-count sequences lying one edit away from another sequence. On the basis of fitting two negative binomial distributions, barcode sub-clusters with fewer than 20% of the maximum read count were discarded. The public reads were reprocessed in TCRdb via fastp at Q25 and MiXCR, keeping in-frame beta chains. Rows are unified per CDR3 protein, each entry keeping the most common DNA and genes. The V and J calls come from TCRdb's annotation, not from the publication. The table for this sample lists about 510,000 distinct CDR3 sequences; about 20% of them were counted only once. 0.7% to 0.95% of the sample is held by the ten biggest clonotypes.

V lost 3 bases and J lost 8 bases; the stretch between them is 10 bases long. Based on the germline V gene (reference sequence), the CDR1 and CDR2 sequences are SEHNR and FQNEAQ. From its cysteine to its phenylalanine, the CDR3 spans 13 amino acids. The retained sequence is limited to the CDR3, 39 bases, with the frame set at the first base. Naive CD8 T cell libraries were made from approximately 20,000 to 1,000,000 sorted cells using 10%, 30% or 50% of purified RNA. Naive CD8 T cells were FACS-sorted as CD8+CD4-CCR7+CD45RA+ on a BD FACSAria II into RLT Plus buffer. To test detection sensitivity, Jurkat RNA equal to approximately 10 TCR copies was added to samples of roughly 18,000-1,100,000 naive CD8 T cells. Enrichment of CD8 T cells was performed with RosetteSep CD8+ T Cell Enrichment Cocktail and Ficoll-Paque, after which ACK red cell lysis was carried out. This clonotype was picked up many times. The antigen it recognizes is unknown. No per-base quality is available; no much larger clone lies one base away.

The material sequenced was naive CD8+ T cells from blood, with Jurkat cell RNA spiked in. The meaning of the sample's cell subset or site label: FACS-sorted CD8+CD4-CCR7+CD45RA+ naive T cells. Recombination joined TRBV7-9 with TRBJ1-4, with no confidently assigned D gene. This sequence originates from a human donor in good health. Some libraries in this study had Jurkat cell RNA spiked in. This receptor has the CDR3 CASSFGGFEKLFF. The sequenced DNA: TGTGCCAGCAGCTTCGGAGGTTTCGAAAAACTGTTTTTT.